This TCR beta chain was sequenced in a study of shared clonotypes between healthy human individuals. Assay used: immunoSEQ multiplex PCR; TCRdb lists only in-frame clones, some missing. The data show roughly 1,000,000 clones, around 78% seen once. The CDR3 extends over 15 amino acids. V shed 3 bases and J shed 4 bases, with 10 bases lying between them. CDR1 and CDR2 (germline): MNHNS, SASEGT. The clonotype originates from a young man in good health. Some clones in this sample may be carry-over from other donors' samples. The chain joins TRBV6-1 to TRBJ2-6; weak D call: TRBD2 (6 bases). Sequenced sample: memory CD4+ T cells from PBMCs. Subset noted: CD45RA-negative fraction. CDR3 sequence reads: CASSEGGSGANVLTF. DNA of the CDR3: TGTGCCAGCAGTGAGGGGGGATCCGGGGCCAACGTCCTGACTTTC.